The source of this T cell receptor (beta chain) is a study of shared clonotypes between healthy human individuals. Germline V gene data show CDR1 as MDHEN and CDR2 as SYDVKM. CDR3 length: 12 amino acids. Trimming stripped 3 bases from V and 7 bases from J, with 6 bases between. Comments on this clone: This specimen includes other DNA sequences encoding the same CDR3.

The naive CD8 population came from CD45RO-negative cells selected for CCR7, without terminally differentiated effector memory CD45RA+ cells. TCRdb keeps only in-frame clones here, not all; method: immunoSEQ multiplex PCR. Of 2 million to 2.5 million clones in the sample, roughly 91% are singletons; the top ten hold about 1.5%. Sequencing was done on a sample of naive CD8+ T cells from PBMCs. V and J are TRBV28 and TRBJ1-4; D is perhaps TRBD1 (6 bases). This sequence was found in a man between 18 and 29 years old in good health. Some clones in this sample may be carry-over from other donors' samples. CDR3: CASSFRGEKLFF. The CDR3 nucleotides read TGTGCCAGCAGTTTCAGGGGTGAAAAACTGTTTTTT.